The T cell receptor (beta chain) described here comes from a study of cytomegalovirus exposure and HLA in healthy donors. Study background: Sequencing of roughly 180 million T cells in an earlier analysis found around 120 million unique TCR beta sequences. Overall study findings and caveats: Overall, 164 TCR beta chains were annotated as cytomegalovirus-associated. In vitro assays verified that three CMV-associated chains recognized CMV antigens specifically.

13 Jbeta primers and 60 Vbeta primers were used for the PCR. The assay was immunoSEQ multiplex PCR, and TCRdb's table has in-frame clones only and misses some. The sample lists roughly 200,000 clones, around 80% occurring once. The V gene lost 11 bases and the J gene lost 2 bases, with 21 bases spanning the gap. The CDR3 spans 16 residues. CDR1 is ENHRY and CDR2 is SYGVKD in the germline V gene. Notes on this clone: The target antigen is unknown.

This receptor was taken from a woman aged 55-70 years in good health and CMV-seropositive. The gene calls are TRBV10-3 and TRBJ2-2; TRBD2 might be the D (5 bases). Sequencing was performed on PBMCs. CDR3 in DNA: TGTGCCTATACCCCGGGAAACAGACCTAACACCGGGGAGCTGTTTTTT. Amino acids: CAYTPGNRPNTGELFF.